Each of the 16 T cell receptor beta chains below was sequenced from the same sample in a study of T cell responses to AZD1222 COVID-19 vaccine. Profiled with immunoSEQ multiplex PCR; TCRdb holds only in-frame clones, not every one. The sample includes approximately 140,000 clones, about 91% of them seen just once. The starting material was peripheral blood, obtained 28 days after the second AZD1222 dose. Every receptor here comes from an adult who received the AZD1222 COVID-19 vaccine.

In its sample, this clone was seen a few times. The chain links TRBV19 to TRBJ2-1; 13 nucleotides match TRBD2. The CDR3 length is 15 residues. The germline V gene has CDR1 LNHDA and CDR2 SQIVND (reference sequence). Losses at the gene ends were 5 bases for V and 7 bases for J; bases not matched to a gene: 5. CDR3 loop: CASSSRLAGGNEQFF. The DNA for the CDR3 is TGTGCCAGTAGTTCCCGACTAGCGGGAGGAAATGAGCAGTTCTTC.

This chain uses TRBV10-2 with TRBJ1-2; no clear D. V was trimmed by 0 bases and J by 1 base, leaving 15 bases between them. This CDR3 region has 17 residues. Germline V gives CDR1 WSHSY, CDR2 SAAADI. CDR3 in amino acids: CASSESRRTSLNYGYTF. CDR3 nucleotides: TGCGCCAGCAGTGAGTCGCGAAGAACTAGTCTTAACTATGGCTACACCTTC.

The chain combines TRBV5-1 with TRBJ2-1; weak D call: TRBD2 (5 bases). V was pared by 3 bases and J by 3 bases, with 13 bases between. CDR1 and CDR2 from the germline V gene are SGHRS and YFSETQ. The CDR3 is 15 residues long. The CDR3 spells CASSSWTGDYNEQFF. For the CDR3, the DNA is TGCGCCAGCAGCTCTTGGACCGGGGACTACAATGAGCAGTTCTTC.

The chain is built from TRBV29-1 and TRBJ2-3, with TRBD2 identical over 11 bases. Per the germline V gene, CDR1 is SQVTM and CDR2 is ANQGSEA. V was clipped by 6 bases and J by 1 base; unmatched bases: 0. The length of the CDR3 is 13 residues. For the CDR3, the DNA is TGCAGCGTACTAGCGGGAGGCACAGATACGCAGTATTTT. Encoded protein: CSVLAGGTDTQYF.

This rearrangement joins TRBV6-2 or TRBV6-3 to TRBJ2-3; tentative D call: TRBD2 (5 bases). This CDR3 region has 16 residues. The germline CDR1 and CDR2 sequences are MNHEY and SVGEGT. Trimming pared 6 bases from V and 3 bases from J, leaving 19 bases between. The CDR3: CASSKTTGRGTDTQYF. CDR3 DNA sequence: TGTGCCAGCAGCAAGACGACTGGGAGAGGGACAGATACGCAGTATTTT.

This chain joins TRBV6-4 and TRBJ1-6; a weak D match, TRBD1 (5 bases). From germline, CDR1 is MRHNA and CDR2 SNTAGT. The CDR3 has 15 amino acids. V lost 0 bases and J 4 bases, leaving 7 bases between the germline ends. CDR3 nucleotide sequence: TGTGCCAGCAGTGACTCGACAGATTATAATTCACCCCTCCACTTT. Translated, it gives CASSDSTDYNSPLHF.

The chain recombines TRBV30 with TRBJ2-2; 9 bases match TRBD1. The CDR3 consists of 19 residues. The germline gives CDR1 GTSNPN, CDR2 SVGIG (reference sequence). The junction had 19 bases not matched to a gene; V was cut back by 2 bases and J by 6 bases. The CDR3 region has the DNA TGTGCCTGGAGTCCCTTGGGACAGGGACCCGAAACGTCACCCGGGGAGCTGTTTTTT. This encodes CAWSPLGQGPETSPGELFF.

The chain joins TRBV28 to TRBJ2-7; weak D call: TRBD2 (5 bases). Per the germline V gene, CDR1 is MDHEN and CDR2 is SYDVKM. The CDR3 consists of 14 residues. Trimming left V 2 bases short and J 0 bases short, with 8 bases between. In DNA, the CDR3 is TGTGCCAGCAGTTTAACGGGGAACTCCTACGAGCAGTACTTC. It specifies CASSLTGNSYEQYF.

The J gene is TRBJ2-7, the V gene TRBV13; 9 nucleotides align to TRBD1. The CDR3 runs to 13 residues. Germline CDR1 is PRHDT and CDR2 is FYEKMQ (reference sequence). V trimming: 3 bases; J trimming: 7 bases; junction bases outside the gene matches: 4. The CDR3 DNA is TGTGCCAGCAGCTTGGGACAGGGTGTGGAGCAGTACTTC. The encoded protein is CASSLGQGVEQYF.

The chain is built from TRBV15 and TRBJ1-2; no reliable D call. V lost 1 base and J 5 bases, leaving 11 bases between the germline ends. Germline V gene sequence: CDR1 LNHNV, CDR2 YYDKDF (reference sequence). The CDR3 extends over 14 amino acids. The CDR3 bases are TGTGCCACCAGCAGAGTTACGGGAGGGTATGGCTACACCTTC. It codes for CATSRVTGGYGYTF. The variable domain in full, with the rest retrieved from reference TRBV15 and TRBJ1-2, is DAMVIQNPRYQVTQFGKPVTLSCSQTLNHNVMYWYQQKSSQAPKLLFHYYDKDFNNEADTPDNFQSRRPNTSFCFLDIRSPGLGDTAMYLCATSRVTGGYGYTFGSGTRLTVV.

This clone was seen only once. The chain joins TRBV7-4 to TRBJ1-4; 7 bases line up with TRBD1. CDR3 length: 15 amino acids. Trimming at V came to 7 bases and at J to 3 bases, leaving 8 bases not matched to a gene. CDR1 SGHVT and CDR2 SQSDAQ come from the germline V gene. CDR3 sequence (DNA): TGTGCCAGCACCCCTACCGACAGGGCTAATGAAAAACTGTTTTTT. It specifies CASTPTDRANEKLFF.

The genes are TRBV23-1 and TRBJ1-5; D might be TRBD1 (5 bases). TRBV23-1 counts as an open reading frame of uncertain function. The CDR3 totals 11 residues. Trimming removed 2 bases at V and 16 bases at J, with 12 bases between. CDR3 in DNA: TGCGCCAGCAGTCAAGGGACGACTGAACATTTT. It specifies CASSQGTTEHF.

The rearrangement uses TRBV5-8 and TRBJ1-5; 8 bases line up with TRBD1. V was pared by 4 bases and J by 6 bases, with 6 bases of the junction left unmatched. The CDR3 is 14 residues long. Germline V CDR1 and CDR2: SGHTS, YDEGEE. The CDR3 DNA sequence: TGTGCCAGCAGCGCGCGGACAGGGACTCAGCCCCAGCATTTT. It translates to CASSARTGTQPQHF.

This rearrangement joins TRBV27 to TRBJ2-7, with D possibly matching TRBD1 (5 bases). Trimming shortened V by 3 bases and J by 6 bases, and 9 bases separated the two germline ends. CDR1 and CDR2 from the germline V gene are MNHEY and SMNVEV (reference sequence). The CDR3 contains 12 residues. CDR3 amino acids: CASSFSQGEQYF. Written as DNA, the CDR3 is TGTGCCAGCAGTTTCAGCCAGGGCGAGCAGTACTTC.

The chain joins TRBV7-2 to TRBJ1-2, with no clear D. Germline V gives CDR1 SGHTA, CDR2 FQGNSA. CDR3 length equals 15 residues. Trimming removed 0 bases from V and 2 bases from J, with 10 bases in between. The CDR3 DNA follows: TGTGCCAGCAGCTTAGCCCTGAGCAGGAACTATGGCTACACCTTC. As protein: CASSLALSRNYGYTF.

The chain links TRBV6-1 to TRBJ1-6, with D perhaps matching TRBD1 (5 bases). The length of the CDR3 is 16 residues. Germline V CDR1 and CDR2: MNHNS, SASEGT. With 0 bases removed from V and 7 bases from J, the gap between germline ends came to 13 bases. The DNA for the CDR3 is TGTGCCAGCAGTGAAGCGCCCACAGGCCTAAATTCACCCCTCCACTTT. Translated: CASSEAPTGLNSPLHF.